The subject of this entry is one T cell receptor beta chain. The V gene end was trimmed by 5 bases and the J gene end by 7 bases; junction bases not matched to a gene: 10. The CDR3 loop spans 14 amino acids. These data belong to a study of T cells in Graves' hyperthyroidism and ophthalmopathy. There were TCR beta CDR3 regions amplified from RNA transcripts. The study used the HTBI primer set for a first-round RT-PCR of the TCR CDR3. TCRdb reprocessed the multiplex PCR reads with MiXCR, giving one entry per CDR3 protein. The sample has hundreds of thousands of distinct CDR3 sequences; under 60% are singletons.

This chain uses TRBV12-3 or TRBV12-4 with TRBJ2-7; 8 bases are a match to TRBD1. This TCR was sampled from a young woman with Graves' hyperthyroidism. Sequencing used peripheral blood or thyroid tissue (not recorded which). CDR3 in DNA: TGTGCCAGCAGTAACTCCGGGACAGGAGAGGAGCAGTACTTC. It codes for CASSNSGTGEEQYF.